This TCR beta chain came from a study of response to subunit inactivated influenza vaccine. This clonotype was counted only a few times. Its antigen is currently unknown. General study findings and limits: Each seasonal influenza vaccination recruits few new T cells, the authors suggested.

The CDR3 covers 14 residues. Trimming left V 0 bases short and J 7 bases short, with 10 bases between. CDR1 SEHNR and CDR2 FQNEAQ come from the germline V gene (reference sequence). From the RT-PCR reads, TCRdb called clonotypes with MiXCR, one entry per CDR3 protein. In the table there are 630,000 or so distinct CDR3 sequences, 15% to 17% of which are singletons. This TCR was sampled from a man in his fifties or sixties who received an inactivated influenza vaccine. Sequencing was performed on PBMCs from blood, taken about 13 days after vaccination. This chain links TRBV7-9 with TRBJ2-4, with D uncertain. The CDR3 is CASSLAPARNIQYF. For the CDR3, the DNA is TGTGCCAGCAGCTTAGCGCCGGCGAGGAACATTCAGTACTTC.